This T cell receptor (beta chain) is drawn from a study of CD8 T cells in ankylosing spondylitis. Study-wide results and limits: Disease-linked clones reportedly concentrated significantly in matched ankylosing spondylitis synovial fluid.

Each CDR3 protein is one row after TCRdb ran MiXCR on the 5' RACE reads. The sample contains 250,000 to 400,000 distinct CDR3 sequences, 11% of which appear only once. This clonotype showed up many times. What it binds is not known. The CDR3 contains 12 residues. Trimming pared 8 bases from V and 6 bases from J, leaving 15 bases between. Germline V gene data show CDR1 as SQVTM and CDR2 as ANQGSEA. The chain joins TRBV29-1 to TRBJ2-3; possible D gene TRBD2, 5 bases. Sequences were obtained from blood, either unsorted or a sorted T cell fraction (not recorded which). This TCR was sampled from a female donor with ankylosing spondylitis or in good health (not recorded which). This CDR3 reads CSLLPGKDTQYF. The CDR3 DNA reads TGCAGCCTATTACCGGGAAAGGATACGCAGTATTTT.